This TCR beta chain was identified in a study of spatial heterogeneity in lung cancer. Study information: Samples were donated by 72 untreated early-stage non-small cell lung cancer patients. Median follow-up for sequenced PBMC samples was 2 to 3 years after resection, when such samples existed.

Documented time point: blood at routine non-recurrence follow-up after resection. Tumor, nontumor lung or frozen PBMC supplied whole RNA that was sequenced unsorted. The CDR3 consists of 13 residues. Trimming at V came to 0 bases and at J to 6 bases, leaving 2 bases not matched to a gene. Germline-derived CDR1 and CDR2 are SGHDN and FVKESK. Each TCR cDNA molecule bore a unique molecular identifier. Via MiXCR, TCRdb re-called the 5' RACE reads, giving one row per CDR3 protein. Among 95,000 to 130,000 distinct CDR3 sequences listed, 9% to 15% were seen once. The V gene is TRBV14, the J gene TRBJ2-7; 7 bases are shared with TRBD1. Sequences were derived from PBMCs, sampled at follow-up. The receptor comes from a male donor with early-stage non-small cell lung cancer. The CDR3 nucleotides are TGTGCCAGCAGCCAAGAAAGGGGGCTCGAGCAGTACTTC. Amino acid sequence: CASSQERGLEQYF.